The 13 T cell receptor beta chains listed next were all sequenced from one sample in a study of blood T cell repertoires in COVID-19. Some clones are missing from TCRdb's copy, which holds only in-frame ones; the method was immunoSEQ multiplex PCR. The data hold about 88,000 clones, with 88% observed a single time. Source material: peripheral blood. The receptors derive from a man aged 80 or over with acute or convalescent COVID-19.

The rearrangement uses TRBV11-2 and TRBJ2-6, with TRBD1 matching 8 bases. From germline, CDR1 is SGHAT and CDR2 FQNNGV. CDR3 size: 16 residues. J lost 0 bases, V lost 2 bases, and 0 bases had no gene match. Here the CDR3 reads CASSLTGGSGANVLTF. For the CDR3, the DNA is TGTGCCAGCAGCTTAACAGGGGGCTCTGGGGCCAACGTCCTGACTTTC.

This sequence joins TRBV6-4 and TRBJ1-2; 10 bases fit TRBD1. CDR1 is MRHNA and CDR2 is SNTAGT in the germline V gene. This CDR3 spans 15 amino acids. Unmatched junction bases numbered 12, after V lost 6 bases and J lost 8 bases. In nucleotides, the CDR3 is TGTGCCAGCAGCCCATCACCGGGGGACAGGGGAGGCTACACCTTC. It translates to CASSPSPGDRGGYTF.

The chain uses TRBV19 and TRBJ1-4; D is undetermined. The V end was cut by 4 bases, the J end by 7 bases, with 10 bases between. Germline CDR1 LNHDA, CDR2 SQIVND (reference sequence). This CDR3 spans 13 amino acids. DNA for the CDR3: TGTGCCAGTAGTAGAGATCCAGGTGAAAAACTGTTTTTT. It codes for CASSRDPGEKLFF.

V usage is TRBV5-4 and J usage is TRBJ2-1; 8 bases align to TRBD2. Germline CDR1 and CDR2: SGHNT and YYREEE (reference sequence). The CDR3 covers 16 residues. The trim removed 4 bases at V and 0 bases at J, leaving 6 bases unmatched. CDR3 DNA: TGTGCCAGCAGCCGGGACGGGGGGGCCTCCTACAATGAGCAGTTCTTC. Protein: CASSRDGGASYNEQFF. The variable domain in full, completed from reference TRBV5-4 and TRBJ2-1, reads ETGVTQSPTHLIKTRGQQVTLRCSSQSGHNTVSWYQQALGQGPQFIFQYYREEENGRGNFPPRFSGLQFPNYSSELNVNALELDDSALYLCASSRDGGASYNEQFFGPGTRLTVL.

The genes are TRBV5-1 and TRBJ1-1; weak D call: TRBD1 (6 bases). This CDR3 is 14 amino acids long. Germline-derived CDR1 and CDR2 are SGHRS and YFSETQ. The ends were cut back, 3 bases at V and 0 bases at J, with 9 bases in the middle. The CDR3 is CASSSGQLNTEAFF. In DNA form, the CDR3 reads TGCGCCAGCAGCTCAGGACAGTTGAACACTGAAGCTTTCTTT.

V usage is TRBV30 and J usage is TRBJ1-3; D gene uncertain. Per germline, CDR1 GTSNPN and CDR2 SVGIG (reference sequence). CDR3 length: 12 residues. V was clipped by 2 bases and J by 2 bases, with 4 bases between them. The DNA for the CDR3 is TGTGCCTGGAGTTCGGCTGGAAACACCATATATTTT. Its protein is CAWSSAGNTIYF.

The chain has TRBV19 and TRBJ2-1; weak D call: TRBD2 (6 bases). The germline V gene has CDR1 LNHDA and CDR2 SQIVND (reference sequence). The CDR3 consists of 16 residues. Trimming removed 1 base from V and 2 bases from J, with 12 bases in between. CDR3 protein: CASSIGRTSTYNEQFF. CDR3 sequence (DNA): TGTGCCAGTAGTATAGGGCGTACTAGCACCTACAATGAGCAGTTCTTC.

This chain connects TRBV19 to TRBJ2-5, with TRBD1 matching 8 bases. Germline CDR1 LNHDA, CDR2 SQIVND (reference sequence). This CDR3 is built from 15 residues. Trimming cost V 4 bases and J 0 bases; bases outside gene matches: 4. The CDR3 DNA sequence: TGTGCCAGTAGTACCGGACAGGGCAACCAAGAGACCCAGTACTTC. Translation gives CASSTGQGNQETQYF.

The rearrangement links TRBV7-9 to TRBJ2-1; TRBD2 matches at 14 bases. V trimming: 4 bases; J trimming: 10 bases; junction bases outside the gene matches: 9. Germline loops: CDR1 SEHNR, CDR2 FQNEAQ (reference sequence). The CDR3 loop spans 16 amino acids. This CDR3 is CASSSGLAGAPEEQFF. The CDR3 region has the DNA TGTGCCAGCAGCTCGGGACTAGCGGGGGCCCCCGAGGAGCAGTTCTTC.

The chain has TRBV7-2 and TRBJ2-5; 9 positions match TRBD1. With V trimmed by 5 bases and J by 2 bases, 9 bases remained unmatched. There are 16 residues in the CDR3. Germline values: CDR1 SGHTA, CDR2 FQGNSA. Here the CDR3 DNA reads TGTGCCAGCAGCCGGCGGGACAGGGTGATTCAAGAGACCCAGTACTTC. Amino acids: CASSRRDRVIQETQYF.

CDR3 nucleotides: TGTGCCAGCAGACCCGCCACAGGGAAAGGTGAAAAACTGTTTTTT. It codes for CASRPATGKGEKLFF. This chain joins TRBV6-5 and TRBJ1-4; TRBD1 might be the D (6 bases). The CDR3 has 15 amino acids. V was shortened by 6 bases and J by 7 bases, with 18 bases between the two germline ends. Germline CDR1 MNHEY, CDR2 SVGAGI.

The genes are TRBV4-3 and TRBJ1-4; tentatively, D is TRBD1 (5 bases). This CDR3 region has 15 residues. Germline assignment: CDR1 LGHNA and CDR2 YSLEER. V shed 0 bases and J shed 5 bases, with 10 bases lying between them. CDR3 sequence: CASSQDGRTNEKLFF. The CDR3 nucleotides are TGCGCCAGCAGCCAAGACGGCAGGACAAATGAAAAACTGTTTTTT.

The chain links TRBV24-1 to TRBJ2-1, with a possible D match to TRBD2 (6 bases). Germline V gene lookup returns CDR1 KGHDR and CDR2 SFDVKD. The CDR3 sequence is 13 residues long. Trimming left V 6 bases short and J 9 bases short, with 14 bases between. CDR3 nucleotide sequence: TGTGCCACCAGTCCGCGGGGACTGAGTGAGCAGTTCTTC. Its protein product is CATSPRGLSEQFF.